These 9 T cell receptor beta chains were all obtained from the same sample, sequenced in a study of control samples from healthy donors and cancer patients. Profiling relied on immunoSEQ multiplex PCR, and the TCRdb table lists in-frame clones only, not all of them. This table has more than 85,000 clones, about 91% appearing once. Sequences were obtained from blood. The source is a woman younger than 35 in good health.

V usage is TRBV10-3 and J usage is TRBJ1-5; TRBD1 agrees at 10 bases. Trimming cost V 6 bases and J 4 bases; bases outside gene matches: 9. Germline V gene sequence: CDR1 ENHRY, CDR2 SYGVKD. This CDR3 spans 16 amino acids. The CDR3 reads CAIRATTGGPNQPQHF. The CDR3 bases are TGTGCCATCAGAGCTACGACAGGGGGCCCTAATCAGCCCCAGCATTTT.

This chain connects TRBV7-8 to TRBJ2-7; the match to TRBD1 covers 8 bases. The CDR3 has 14 amino acids. Germline V CDR1 and CDR2: SGHVS, FQNEAQ. The V gene end was trimmed by 8 bases and the J gene end by 2 bases; junction bases not matched to a gene: 8. CDR3 protein: CASQTGQGTYEQYF. In DNA, the CDR3 is TGTGCCAGCCAAACCGGACAGGGAACCTACGAGCAGTACTTC.

The chain has TRBV27 and TRBJ1-5, with D maybe TRBD1 (5 bases). Trimming removed 7 bases from V and 1 base from J, with 11 bases in between. The CDR3 is made up of 14 amino acids. Germline V CDR1 and CDR2: MNHEY, SMNVEV (reference sequence). CDR3 nucleotide sequence: TGTGCCAGCACGGTTGGGGGAAGCAATCAGCCCCAGCATTTT. As protein: CASTVGGSNQPQHF.

The V and J genes are TRBV5-1 and TRBJ1-3, with D perhaps matching TRBD1 (5 bases). Trimming pared 4 bases from V and 0 bases from J, leaving 11 bases between. CDR1 is SGHRS, CDR2 YFSETQ, per germline. The CDR3 consists of 15 residues. The CDR3 loop reads CASSPAGISGNTIYF. In DNA, the CDR3 is TGCGCCAGCAGCCCGGCAGGGATCTCTGGAAACACCATATATTTT.

The chain couples TRBV10-3 to TRBJ1-2, with D unresolved. CDR1 ENHRY and CDR2 SYGVKD come from the germline V gene. V gave up 6 bases and J gave up 2 bases, with 13 bases separating them. The CDR3 spans 14 residues. The CDR3 sequence: CAIRGRSENYGYTF. The CDR3 DNA reads as TGTGCCATCAGGGGGAGGTCGGAAAACTATGGCTACACCTTC.

The chain is built from TRBV6-1 and TRBJ2-3; perhaps D is TRBD1 or TRBD2 (5 bases each). Trimming left V 0 bases short and J 1 base short, with 14 bases between. Germline V gene lookup returns CDR1 MNHNS and CDR2 SASEGT. CDR3 length equals 17 residues. In nucleotides, the CDR3 is TGTGCCAGCAGTGAAGCTGCTTGGGACGGTGGCACAGATACGCAGTATTTT. This encodes CASSEAAWDGGTDTQYF.

The genes are TRBV7-9 and TRBJ2-5; D ambiguous. The V gene lost 2 bases and the J gene lost 1 base, with 8 bases spanning the gap. The germline V gene encodes CDR1 SEHNR and CDR2 FQNEAQ (reference sequence). The CDR3 sequence is 14 residues long. CDR3 in amino acids: CASSLRDSQETQYF. For the CDR3, the DNA is TGTGCCAGCAGCTTAAGAGACTCCCAAGAGACCCAGTACTTC.

This clone was observed a single time. V and J are TRBV10-2 and TRBJ2-7; no clear D gene. V was trimmed by 1 base and J by 1 base, leaving 11 bases between them. The CDR3 totals 15 residues. CDR1 WSHSY and CDR2 SAAADI come from the germline V gene. CDR3 sequence reads: CASSEWGVISYEQYF. The CDR3 bases are TGCGCCAGCAGTGAGTGGGGTGTCATTTCCTACGAGCAGTACTTC.

This chain connects TRBV11-2 to TRBJ2-7; no firm D call. Germline lookup yields CDR1 SGHAT and CDR2 FQNNGV. This CDR3 has 12 residues. V lost 2 bases and J lost 4, with 6 bases in between. The CDR3 DNA follows: TGTGCCAGCAGCTTATCATTTTACGAGCAGTACTTC. Translated, it gives CASSLSFYEQYF.